The subject of this entry is one T cell receptor (beta chain). Enrollment of patients from Seattle took place during active infection, with longitudinal follow-up. These data are taken from a study of blood T cell repertoires in COVID-19. Overall study context: Researchers got acute and convalescent COVID-19 samples from the United States, Italy and Spain. The analysed material was cDNA or gDNA that came from T cells, B-cell-depleted T cells, or PBMCs.

V was cut by 0 bases and J by 3 bases, with 10 bases left in between. The CDR3 consists of 14 residues. The germline V gene encodes CDR1 SGHRS and CDR2 YFSETQ. As originally analysed: Using reference gene primer amplification, nucleated cell counts were estimated. The assay was immunoSEQ multiplex PCR, and TCRdb's table has in-frame clones only and misses some. The V and J calls and clone size come from that table; D and trimming were worked out from the DNA. The sample holds hundreds of thousands of clones, 90% seen once. The TCR sequence derives from a woman aged 40-49 years with COVID-19, enrolled during active disease. The chain has TRBV5-1 and TRBJ2-7; D perhaps matches TRBD2 (5 bases). The sequencing input was peripheral blood. The DNA for the CDR3 is TGCGCCAGCAGCTTGGGAGGGTCCTTCTACGAGCAGTACTTC. Its translation is CASSLGGSFYEQYF.